The T cell receptor (beta chain) under discussion was sequenced for a study of shared clonotypes between healthy human individuals. At the level of the study: A couple of female and a few male donors aged 18 to 49 were enrolled.

With V trimmed by 5 bases and J by 2 bases, 6 bases remained unmatched. Germline values: CDR1 SGHVS, CDR2 FQNEAQ. CDR3 length equals 15 residues. The table came from immunoSEQ multiplex PCR; TCRdb's copy has only in-frame clones and leaves some out. The sample lists roughly 590,000 clones; around 95% were seen once. This clone was seen only once. Naive CD8 cells comprised CD45RO-negative, CCR7-positively selected cells, excluding terminally differentiated effector memory CD45RA+ cells. The TCR comes from a woman aged 30 to 39 in good health. The V and J genes are TRBV7-8 and TRBJ2-1, with TRBD1 matching over 7 bases. The source material was naive CD8+ T cells sorted from blood. The CDR3 reads CASSPPGTAYNEQFF. Written as DNA, the CDR3 is TGTGCCAGCAGCCCACCCGGGACAGCCTACAATGAGCAGTTCTTC.